This TCR beta chain was documented in a study of shared clonotypes between healthy human individuals. Across the whole study: Three CD4 naive, three CD4 memory, two CD8 naive and one CD8 memory plate were used per donor.

The CDR3 runs 12 residues. From germline, CDR1 is SQVTM and CDR2 ANQGSEA. The V and J ends lost 7 bases and 6 bases respectively, with 15 bases between them. In the authors' workflow: Because ImmunoSEQ provided only junction sequences with no quality scores, the filtering differed. Generated by immunoSEQ multiplex PCR, the TCRdb table keeps only in-frame clones and is missing some. V, J and clone size were drawn from that table, and D and trimming were deduced from the DNA. Of some 2,500,000 clones in the sample, under 95% were seen once. This TCR was sampled from a man between 18 and 35 years old in good health. Some clones in this sample may be carry-over from other donors' samples. The rearrangement links TRBV29-1 to TRBJ1-1; D might be TRBD1 (5 bases). The sequenced sample was naive CD4+ T cells from PBMCs. This sample's subset: CD45RA+ positively selected. CDR3 coding DNA: TGCAGCGGGGCAGGGTTGCTCCCTGAAGCTTTCTTT. This gives the protein CSGAGLLPEAFF.